A selection of T cell receptor beta chains follows, all from one sample in a study of OX40 agonist ivuxolimab in advanced cancers. The protocol was immunoSEQ multiplex PCR, while the TCRdb copy is restricted to in-frame clones and leaves out a portion. The sample includes under 200,000 clones, 85% to 95% of them seen just once. Source: CD4+ or CD8+ T cells sorted from blood, taken in a trial of the OX40 agonist ivuxolimab. Receptors originate from an adult with an advanced solid tumor such as melanoma, head and neck, liver or kidney cancer. Both conserved end residues are part of each CDR3. The D gene is left open where the match is weak. Rows may omit the clone size; those that give it use once, few, many or a size class.

>-|TRBJ2-5|TRBD2|TRBV18
TGTGCCAGCTCACCTGTGGCGGGGGGGATCGAGACCCAGTACTTC
CASSPVAGGIETQYF
>-|TRBJ1-1|-|TRBV5-6
TGTGCCAGCAGGTTCGGACAGACCCGCACTGAAGCTTTCTTT
CASRFGQTRTEAFF
>-|TRBJ1-1|TRBD1|TRBV5-1
TGCGCCAGCAGCCCCGGACAGGGAAGCACTGAAGCTTTCTTT
CASSPGQGSTEAFF
>-|TRBJ1-1|-|TRBV7-5
TGTGCCAGAAGCTTTGTTGGTGCTGTGGGAGACACTGAAGCTTTCTTT
CARSFVGAVGDTEAFF
>-|TRBJ2-3|-|TRBV18
TGTGCCAGCTCACCAGGGGCCCTTGGGGATACGCAGTATTTT
CASSPGALGDTQYF
>-|TRBJ2-7|-|TRBV11-2
TGTGCCAGCAGCTTAGGAGGGCAGGGTCCCTACGAGCAGTACTTC
CASSLGGQGPYEQYF
>-|TRBJ2-1|TRBD1|TRBV5-8
TGTGCCAGCAGCTTAGAGGACAGGACTTCCAATGAGCAGTTCTTC
CASSLEDRTSNEQFF
>once|TRBJ1-1|-|TRBV30
TGTGCCCACTGGTCGCCGGGCACTGAAGCTTTCTTT
CAHWSPGTEAFF
>once|TRBJ1-1|-|TRBV28
TGTGCCAGCAGCTCCGGTAGTTGGTACACTGAAGCTTTCTTT
CASSSGSWYTEAFF
>-|TRBJ2-1|-|TRBV18
TGTGCCAGCTCACCATCCAGGGACAATGAGCAGTTCTTC
CASSPSRDNEQFF
>-|TRBJ1-1|TRBD1|TRBV19
TGTGCCAGTAGTATCGCAGGGGGCGCGGACACTGAAGCTTTCTTT
CASSIAGGADTEAFF